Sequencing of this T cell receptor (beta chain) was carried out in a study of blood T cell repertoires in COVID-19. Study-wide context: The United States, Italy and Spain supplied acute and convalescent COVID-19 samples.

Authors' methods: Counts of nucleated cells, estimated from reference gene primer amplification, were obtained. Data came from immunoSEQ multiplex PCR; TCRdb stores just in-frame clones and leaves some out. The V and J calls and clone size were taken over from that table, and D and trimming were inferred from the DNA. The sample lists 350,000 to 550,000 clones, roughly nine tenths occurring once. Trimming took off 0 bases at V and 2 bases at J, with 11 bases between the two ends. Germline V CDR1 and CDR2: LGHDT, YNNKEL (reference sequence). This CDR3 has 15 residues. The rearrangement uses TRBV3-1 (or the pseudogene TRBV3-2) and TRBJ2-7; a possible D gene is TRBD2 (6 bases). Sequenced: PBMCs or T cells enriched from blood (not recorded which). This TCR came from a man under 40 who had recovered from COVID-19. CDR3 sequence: CASSQDMREAYEQYF. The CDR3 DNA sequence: TGTGCCAGCAGCCAAGACATGCGGGAAGCCTACGAGCAGTACTTC.